This entry lists 20 T cell receptor beta chains sequenced from one sample in a study of blood T cells in healthy people across ages. Together with a sample-barcoded 5' primer, a J-beta primer mix was included in a second PCR lasting roughly 6 to 12 cycles. Via MiXCR, TCRdb re-called the 5' RACE reads, giving one row per CDR3 protein. The sample consists of roughly 1,500,000 distinct CDR3 sequences, roughly 40% of them appearing once. The specimen was blood. These receptors were taken from a woman under 30 in good health.

The V and J genes are TRBV4-1 and TRBJ2-7, with D unclear. Germline CDR1 is MGHRA and CDR2 is YSYEKL. This CDR3 region has 13 residues. Trimming left V 4 bases short and J 1 base short, with 8 bases between. The CDR3 spells CASSRGPSYEQYF. CDR3 DNA: TGCGCCAGCAGCCGCGGTCCTTCCTACGAGCAGTACTTC.

The V call is TRBV20-1, the J call TRBJ2-1, with 14 bases identical to TRBD2. V was pared by 0 bases and J by 7 bases, with 2 bases of the junction left unmatched. Looked up from germline, CDR1 is DFQATT and CDR2 is SNEGSKA (reference sequence). This CDR3 spans 15 amino acids. The chain's CDR3 is CSARDWTSGGNEQFF. Written as DNA, the CDR3 is TGCAGTGCTAGAGATTGGACTAGCGGGGGGAATGAGCAGTTCTTC.

The V and J genes are TRBV5-5 and TRBJ2-7, with D perhaps TRBD1 or TRBD2 (5 bases each). The CDR3 has 14 amino acids. CDR1 is SGHKS, CDR2 YYEKEE, per germline (reference sequence). Trimming took 5 bases from V and 7 from J, leaving 19 bases between them. In DNA, the CDR3 is TGTGCCAGCAGTCCCTCTAGGGACCACAATGAGCAGTACTTC. Amino acids: CASSPSRDHNEQYF.

This chain connects TRBV28 to TRBJ1-2, with no clear D. This CDR3 comprises 15 residues. Germline V gene data show CDR1 as MDHEN and CDR2 as SYDVKM. Trimming removed 5 bases from V and 4 bases from J, with 17 bases in between. CDR3 amino acids: CASSPSGPNPYGYTF. CDR3 nucleotides: TGTGCCAGCAGTCCATCGGGTCCTAACCCCTATGGCTACACCTTC.

This clonotype was recorded a few times. This sequence joins TRBV4-1 and TRBJ2-1; 9 bases match TRBD1. CDR3 size: 17 residues. Germline loops: CDR1 MGHRA, CDR2 YSYEKL. The V segment lost 0 bases and the J segment 2 bases; nucleotides outside the gene matches: 5. The CDR3 is CASSQDLRTGAYNEQFF. The CDR3 coding sequence is TGCGCCAGCAGCCAAGATCTCAGGACAGGGGCCTACAATGAGCAGTTCTTC.

In this sample, this clonotype turned up a few times. CDR3 nucleotide sequence: TGTGCCAGCAGTGACTCAGGGGTACGCGGGCAGTACTTC. This sequence encodes CASSDSGVRGQYF. The V gene is TRBV6-4, the J gene TRBJ2-4; the D gene could be TRBD1 or TRBD2 (5 bases each). The CDR3 length is 13 residues. V lost 0 bases and J lost 13, with 13 bases in between. CDR1 and CDR2 from the germline V gene are MRHNA and SNTAGT.

The chain couples TRBV27 to TRBJ1-1; D gene unclear. The CDR3 extends over 13 amino acids. The V gene's germline CDR1 is MNHEY and CDR2 SMNVEV (reference sequence). Trimming removed 7 bases from V and 1 base from J, with 10 bases in between. CDR3 region: CASTAARNTEAFF. Here the CDR3 DNA reads TGTGCCAGCACCGCAGCCAGGAACACTGAAGCTTTCTTT.

The chain employs TRBV18 and TRBJ2-7; 10 bases agree with TRBD1. Germline lookup yields CDR1 KGHSH and CDR2 LQKENI. Losses at the gene ends were 3 bases for V and 5 bases for J; bases not matched to a gene: 4. The length of the CDR3 is 14 residues. DNA for the CDR3: TGTGCCAGCTCACCGGGACAGGGGAGCAACGAGCAGTACTTC. Translated: CASSPGQGSNEQYF. The full variable domain, rest sourced from reference TRBV18 and TRBJ2-7, is NAGVMQNPRHLVRRRGQEARLRCSPMKGHSHVYWYRQLPEEGLKFMVYLQKENIIDESGMPKERFSAEFPKEGPSILRIQQVVRGDSAAYFCASSPGQGSNEQYFGPGTRLTVT.

This clonotype was picked up a small number of times. V usage is TRBV15 and J usage is TRBJ1-5, with unresolved D. The CDR3 length is 16 residues. The V gene's germline CDR1 is LNHNV and CDR2 YYDKDF (reference sequence). Trimming took 6 bases from V and 2 from J, leaving 17 bases between them. CDR3 coding DNA: TGTGCCACCAGAACGACGGGTGGATCGGGCAATCAGCCCCAGCATTTT. The encoded protein is CATRTTGGSGNQPQHF.

In its sample, this clonotype was seen a few times. The chain recombines TRBV12-3 or TRBV12-4 with TRBJ2-1; D not resolved. With 7 bases removed from V and 3 bases from J, the gap between germline ends came to 10 bases. This CDR3 is 13 amino acids long. As DNA, the CDR3 is TGTGCCAGCATCGACTTGTTCTACAATGAGCAGTTCTTC. Protein: CASIDLFYNEQFF.

About this clonotype: A read error may account for a junction end that differs from germline. The V call is TRBV15, the J call TRBJ1-4; 7 nucleotides agree with TRBD1. CDR1 and CDR2 (germline): LNHNV, YYDKDF (reference sequence). This CDR3 contains 16 residues. For the CDR3, the DNA is TGTGCCACCGGCAGAGGTAGACAGGGAACTAATGAAAAACTGTTTTTT. Translating gives CATGRGRQGTNEKLFF.

The chain uses TRBV12-5 and TRBJ2-3; no clear D. The CDR3 extends over 15 amino acids. CDR1 is LGHNT and CDR2 is FRNRAP in the germline V gene. Trimming took off 4 bases at V and 1 base at J, with 12 bases between the two ends. CDR3 sequence (DNA): TGTGCTAGTGGTTCTCCTCCGGGTGGCACAGATACGCAGTATTTT. The encoded protein is CASGSPPGGTDTQYF.

The chain couples TRBV7-9 to TRBJ1-5; D is unclear. The CDR3 loop spans 14 amino acids. Trimming took 5 bases from V and 7 from J, leaving 15 bases between them. The germline V gene encodes CDR1 SEHNR and CDR2 FQNEAQ (reference sequence). CDR3 coding DNA: TGTGCCAGCAGCCCCCTCGGTTATGGACAGCCCCAGCATTTT. Translating it yields CASSPLGYGQPQHF.

This clonotype was recorded a few times. V usage is TRBV7-9 and J usage is TRBJ2-3; 7 nucleotides match TRBD1. CDR1 is SEHNR and CDR2 is FQNEAQ in the germline V gene (reference sequence). CDR3 length: 14 residues. Trimming cost V 10 bases and J 6 bases; bases outside gene matches: 13. CDR3 protein: CATPSHRGRDTQYF. CDR3 sequence (DNA): TGTGCCACCCCGTCCCACAGGGGCAGGGATACGCAGTATTTT. The full variable domain, completed using reference TRBV7-9 and TRBJ2-3, is DTGVSQNPRHKITKRGQNVTFRCDPISEHNRLYWYRQTLGQGPEFLTYFQNEAQLEKSRLLSDRFSAERPKGSFSTLEIQRTEQGDSAMYLCATPSHRGRDTQYFGPGTRLTVL.

This clonotype was observed a handful of times. The chain has TRBV10-3 and TRBJ2-1; 9 bases map to TRBD1. J lost 3 bases, V lost 9 bases, and 6 bases had no gene match. The CDR3 totals 14 residues. Germline V gene data show CDR1 as ENHRY and CDR2 as SYGVKD. CDR3 in amino acids: CAIVGDRVYNEQFF. Written as DNA, the CDR3 is TGTGCCATAGTCGGGGACAGGGTCTACAATGAGCAGTTCTTC.

V gene TRBV10-3 combines with J gene TRBJ1-2, with TRBD1 matching 9 bases. The trim removed 11 bases at V and 2 bases at J, leaving 9 bases unmatched. CDR1 and CDR2 (germline): ENHRY, SYGVKD. The CDR3 has 14 residues. As DNA, the CDR3 is TGTGCCTCCAAAGCGGGGACAGGGAACTATGGCTACACCTTC. As protein: CASKAGTGNYGYTF.

The chain is built from TRBV5-1 and TRBJ2-7; D unresolved. This CDR3 has 13 residues. CDR1 is SGHRS and CDR2 is YFSETQ in the germline V gene. Trimming shortened V by 6 bases and J by 5 bases, and 15 bases separated the two germline ends. The CDR3 sequence is CASTLSGPDEQYF. The CDR3 region has the DNA TGCGCCAGCACCCTTTCAGGCCCCGACGAGCAGTACTTC.

The rearrangement joins TRBV20-1 to TRBJ1-2; D is perhaps TRBD1 (6 bases). CDR1 is DFQATT and CDR2 is SNEGSKA in the germline V gene (reference sequence). CDR3 length: 17 residues. V lost 5 bases and J 2 bases, leaving 24 bases between the germline ends. CDR3 sequence reads: CSARLRGRGRRNYGYTF. The CDR3 coding sequence is TGCAGTGCTCGTTTAAGGGGCAGGGGACGCCGGAACTATGGCTACACCTTC.

This chain joins TRBV15 and TRBJ2-4, with D tentatively TRBD1 or TRBD2 (5 bases each). Germline CDR1 is LNHNV and CDR2 is YYDKDF (reference sequence). The CDR3 has 17 residues. The V and J ends lost 0 bases and 9 bases respectively, with 21 bases between them. The CDR3 DNA reads as TGTGCCACCAGCAGAGATCTCGCCCACGTTGAAGGGACCATTCAGTACTTC. Translation gives CATSRDLAHVEGTIQYF. Supplemented by reference TRBV15 and TRBJ2-4, the full variable domain reads DAMVIQNPRYQVTQFGKPVTLSCSQTLNHNVMYWYQQKSSQAPKLLFHYYDKDFNNEADTPDNFQSRRPNTSFCFLDIRSPGLGDTAMYLCATSRDLAHVEGTIQYFGAGTRLSVL.

The table lists this clonotype with a few counts. The chain links TRBV20-1 to TRBJ2-5; the match to TRBD2 covers 7 bases. V was pared by 4 bases and J by 3 bases, with 8 bases of the junction left unmatched. Germline loops: CDR1 DFQATT, CDR2 SNEGSKA (reference sequence). The CDR3 covers 14 residues. CDR3 bases: TGCAGTGCTAACATCGCGGGAGCAAAAGAGACCCAGTACTTC. Protein: CSANIAGAKETQYF.